This TCR beta chain stems from a study of blood T cell repertoires in COVID-19. V was cut by 2 bases and J by 5 bases, with 9 bases left in between. Germline loops: CDR1 WNHNN, CDR2 SYGVQD (reference sequence). This CDR3 comprises 13 residues. The repertoire was sequenced with immunoSEQ multiplex PCR; TCRdb's copy has only in-frame clones and lacks some. In the table there are about 120,000 clones, 70% to 75% of which are singletons. The TCR sequence derives from a man in his fifties or sixties with acute or convalescent COVID-19. This rearrangement joins TRBV10-1 to TRBJ2-5, with D possibly TRBD2 on 5 matching bases. Material for sequencing was peripheral blood. CDR3 coding DNA: TGCGCCAGCAGTGAGCTCGGGGAGGAGACCCAGTACTTC. Its protein is CASSELGEETQYF.